A selection of T cell receptor beta chains follows, all from one sample in a study of T cells in Graves' hyperthyroidism and ophthalmopathy. TCRdb re-analysed the multiplex PCR reads in MiXCR, keeping a single row per CDR3 protein. The table lists a few hundred thousand distinct CDR3 sequences, 20% to 30% of them singletons. Sequencing was done on a sample of blood. All receptors come from a man aged 45-60 years with Graves' hyperthyroidism. CDR3s include the opening cysteine and the closing phenylalanine or tryptophan. The D gene is left open where the match is weak. Clone sizes are given selectively: once, few, many, or a class where the clone is expanded.

TRBJ2-7 | . | . | TRBV24-1 | CATSETYRDEQYF | TGTGCCACCAGTGAAACCTACAGGGACGAGCAGTACTTC
TRBJ2-2 | . | . | TRBV18 | CASLVGLNTGELFF | TGTGCCAGCTTGGTGGGCTTGAACACCGGGGAGCTGTTTTTT
TRBJ1-2 | . | . | TRBV7-2 | CASSFRDSRGYTF | TGTGCCAGCAGCTTCCGGGACTCGAGAGGCTACACCTTC
TRBJ1-1 | many | . | TRBV28 | CASTLLTEAFF | TGTGCCAGCACCCTTCTTACTGAAGCTTTCTTT
TRBJ2-7 | few | . | TRBV3-1 | CASSQDQGTGIPYEQYF | TGTGCCAGCAGCCAAGATCAGGGAACGGGGATCCCCTACGAGCAGTACTTC
TRBJ1-2 | few | . | TRBV7-2 | CASSSTGWDGYTF | TGTGCCAGCAGCAGTACAGGGTGGGATGGCTACACCTTC
TRBJ2-7 | . | TRBD1 | TRBV12-3/TRBV12-4 | CASSLGRGFSYEQYF | TGTGCCAGCAGTTTGGGCAGGGGGTTCTCCTACGAGCAGTACTTC
TRBJ1-1 | many | . | TRBV12-3/TRBV12-4 | CASVEDTEAFF | TGTGCCAGCGTTGAGGACACTGAAGCTTTCTTT
TRBJ2-1 | few | . | TRBV5-8 | CASSLAEQGAEQFF | TGTGCCAGCAGCTTGGCCGAACAGGGCGCTGAGCAGTTCTTC
TRBJ1-2 | many | . | TRBV2 | CASTEGLGPYGYTF | TGTGCCAGCACCGAGGGTTTGGGCCCCTATGGCTACACCTTC
TRBJ2-3 | many | . | TRBV7-2 | CASSYRLSTDTQYF | TGTGCCAGCAGCTACCGACTCAGCACAGATACGCAGTATTTT
TRBJ2-5 | . | . | TRBV20-1 | CRNGLEETQYF | TGCAGAAACGGACTCGAAGAGACCCAGTACTTC
TRBJ2-7 | many | . | TRBV3-1 | CASSQVHRSYEQYF | TGTGCCAGCAGCCAAGTGCACCGATCCTACGAGCAGTACTTC
TRBJ1-5 | few | . | TRBV6-1 | CASSVEHSNQPQHF | TGTGCCAGCAGTGTGGAGCATAGCAATCAGCCCCAGCATTTT
TRBJ1-2 | . | TRBD1 | TRBV5-5 | CASSRGTGLDGYTF | TGTGCCAGCAGCCGTGGGACAGGGTTAGATGGCTACACCTTC
TRBJ1-6 | . | TRBD1 | TRBV3-1 | CASSQDRGLSPLHF | TGTGCCAGCAGCCAAGACAGGGGGCTTTCACCCCTCCACTTT
TRBJ2-1 | . | . | TRBV6-2/TRBV6-3 | CASSNPNNEQFF | TGTGCCAGCAGTAACCCAAACAATGAGCAGTTCTTC
TRBJ1-1 | . | TRBD1 | TRBV9 | CASRDREHTEAFF | TGTGCCAGCCGCGACAGGGAGCACACTGAAGCTTTCTTT
TRBJ2-3 | few | . | TRBV7-9 | CASSPWDRASTDTQYF | TGTGCCAGCAGCCCCTGGGACCGCGCTAGCACAGATACGCAGTATTTT
TRBJ2-7 | few | TRBD2 | TRBV3-1 | CASSPRTSGGYEQYF | TGTGCCAGCAGCCCACGGACTAGCGGTGGCTACGAGCAGTACTTC
TRBJ2-1 | . | . | TRBV7-9 | CASSLDRDREQFF | TGTGCCAGCAGCTTAGATCGGGATAGGGAGCAGTTCTTC
TRBJ1-1 | . | . | TRBV2 | CASSEFLNTEAFF | TGTGCCAGCAGTGAATTTTTGAACACTGAAGCTTTCTTT
TRBJ1-1 | few | . | TRBV18 | CASSGGGSENTEAFF | TGTGCCAGCTCGGGGGGAGGATCGGAGAACACTGAAGCTTTCTTT
TRBJ1-1 | . | . | TRBV6-1 | CASSPSGGRNTEAFF | TGTGCCAGCAGTCCCAGTGGGGGAAGGAACACTGAAGCTTTCTTT
TRBJ1-6 | . | TRBD1 | TRBV5-1 | CASSQQGTPLHF | TGTGCCAGCAGCCAACAGGGGACACCCCTCCACTTT
TRBJ1-1 | few | . | TRBV6-1 | CAISQEGLRGAFF | TGTGCCATCAGCCAAGAAGGGCTCCGGGGAGCTTTCTTT
TRBJ2-2 | . | . | TRBV12-3/TRBV12-4 | CASSFSLATGELFF | TGTGCCAGCAGTTTTTCTCTAGCTACGGGGGAGCTGTTTTTT
TRBJ1-2 | . | TRBD1 | TRBV27 | CASSPAGGSGYGHTF | TGTGCCAGCAGTCCGGCAGGGGGCTCGGGCTATGGCCACACCTTC
TRBJ2-7 | . | . | TRBV18 | CASSPIGGASYEQYF | TGTGCCAGCTCACCGATAGGGGGGGCCTCCTACGAGCAGTACTTC
TRBJ2-5 | many | TRBD2 | TRBV24-1 | CATSSGRVGETQYF | TGTGCCACTTCTAGCGGGAGAGTTGGAGAGACCCAGTACTTC
TRBJ2-2 | few | . | TRBV7-2 | CASSPHDNTGELFF | TGTGCCAGCAGCCCCCACGACAACACCGGGGAGCTGTTTTTT
TRBJ1-2 | many | . | TRBV6-1 | CASSDRGPYGYTF | TGTGCCAGCAGTGATCGGGGACCCTATGGCTACACCTTC
TRBJ2-1 | few | . | TRBV30 | CAWDLNNEQFF | TGTGCCTGGGACCTTAACAATGAGCAGTTCTTC
TRBJ2-1 | many | TRBD1 | TRBV7-6 | CASSIRDRGLNEQFF | TGTGCCAGCAGCATCCGGGACAGGGGGCTTAATGAGCAGTTCTTC
TRBJ1-2 | few | . | TRBV3-1 | CASSPRSPNYGYTF | TGTGCCAGCAGCCCGCGAAGTCCTAACTATGGCTACACCTTC
TRBJ1-1 | once | . | TRBV3-1 | CASSQAGVGTGAFF | TGTGCCAGCAGCCAAGCGGGGGTGGGCACTGGAGCTTTCTTT
TRBJ1-1 | many | . | TRBV18 | CASSPNVQGSEAFF | TGTGCCAGCTCACCAAACGTTCAGGGATCTGAAGCTTTCTTT
TRBJ1-5 | . | TRBD1 | TRBV19 | CAGSIRDRRNQPQHF | TGTGCCGGTAGTATAAGGGACAGAAGAAATCAGCCCCAGCATTTT
TRBJ1-2 | few | . | TRBV3-1 | CASSGRTGNYGYTF | TGTGCCAGCAGCGGCCGGACGGGTAACTATGGCTACACCTTC
TRBJ2-1 | many | . | TRBV28 | CASSHRDWNSYNEQFF | TGTGCCAGCAGCCATCGGGATTGGAATTCTTACAATGAGCAGTTCTTC
TRBJ2-1 | many | . | TRBV18 | CASSPPGDGNNEQFF | TGTGCCAGCTCACCACCGGGGGATGGGAACAATGAGCAGTTCTTC
TRBJ1-1 | few | . | TRBV7-2 | CASSFLDRNTEAFF | TGTGCCAGCAGCTTTCTGGACAGAAACACTGAAGCTTTCTTT
TRBJ2-5 | . | . | TRBV5-1 | CASSLGTGNRETQYF | TGCGCCAGCAGCTTGGGGACTGGGAACCGAGAGACCCAGTACTTC
TRBJ1-4 | few | TRBD1 | TRBV12-3/TRBV12-4 | CASSAQGARDKLFF | TGTGCCAGCAGCGCCCAGGGGGCTCGGGATAAACTGTTTTTT
TRBJ1-2 | few | . | TRBV20-1 | CSCYRDYGYTF | TGCAGTTGCTACAGGGACTATGGCTACACCTTC